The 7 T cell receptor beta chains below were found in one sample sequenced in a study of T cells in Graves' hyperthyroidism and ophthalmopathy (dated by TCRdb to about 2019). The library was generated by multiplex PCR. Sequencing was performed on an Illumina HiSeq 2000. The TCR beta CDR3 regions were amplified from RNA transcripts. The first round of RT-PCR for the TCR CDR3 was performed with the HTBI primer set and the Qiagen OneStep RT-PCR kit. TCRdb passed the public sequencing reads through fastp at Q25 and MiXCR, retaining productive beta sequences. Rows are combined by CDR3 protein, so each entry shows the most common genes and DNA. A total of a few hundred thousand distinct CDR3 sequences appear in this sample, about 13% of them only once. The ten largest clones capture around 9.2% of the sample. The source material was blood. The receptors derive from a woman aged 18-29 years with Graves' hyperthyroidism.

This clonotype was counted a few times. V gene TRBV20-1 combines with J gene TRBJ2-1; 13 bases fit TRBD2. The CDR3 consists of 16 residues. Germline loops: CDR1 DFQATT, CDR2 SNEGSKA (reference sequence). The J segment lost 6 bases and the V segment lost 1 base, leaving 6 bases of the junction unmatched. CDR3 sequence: CSARGGLAGVGNEQFF. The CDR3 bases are TGCAGTGCTAGAGGCGGACTAGCGGGAGTTGGCAATGAGCAGTTCTTC.

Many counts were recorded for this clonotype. CDR3 nucleotide sequence: TGTGCCAGCAGCGGGGGGAGAGATCAGCCCCAGCATTTT. Translating gives CASSGGRDQPQHF. This rearrangement joins TRBV28 to TRBJ1-5; TRBD1 is a possible D gene (5 bases). V lost 6 bases to trimming and J lost 5 bases, with 11 bases between them. There are 13 residues in the CDR3. Germline V gene sequence: CDR1 MDHEN, CDR2 SYDVKM.

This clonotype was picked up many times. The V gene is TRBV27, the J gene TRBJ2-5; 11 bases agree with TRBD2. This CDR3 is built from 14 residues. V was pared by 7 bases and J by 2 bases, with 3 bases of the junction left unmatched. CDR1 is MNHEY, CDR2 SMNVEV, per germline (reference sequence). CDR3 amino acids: CASMVAGGQETQYF. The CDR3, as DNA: TGTGCCAGCATGGTAGCGGGAGGGCAAGAGACCCAGTACTTC.

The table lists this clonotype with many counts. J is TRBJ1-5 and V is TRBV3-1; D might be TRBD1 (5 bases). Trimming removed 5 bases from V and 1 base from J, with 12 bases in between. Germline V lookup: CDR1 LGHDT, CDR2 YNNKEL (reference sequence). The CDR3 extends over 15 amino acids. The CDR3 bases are TGTGCCAGCAGCAAGGCGGGGGTGAGCAATCAGCCCCAGCATTTT. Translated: CASSKAGVSNQPQHF.

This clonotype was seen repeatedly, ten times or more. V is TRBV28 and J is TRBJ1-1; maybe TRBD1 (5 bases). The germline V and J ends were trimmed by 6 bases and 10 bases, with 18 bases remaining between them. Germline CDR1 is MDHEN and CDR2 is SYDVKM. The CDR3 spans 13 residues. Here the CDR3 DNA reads TGTGCCAGCAGCAGGGTACCTAGTTTCGGAGCTTTCTTT. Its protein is CASSRVPSFGAFF. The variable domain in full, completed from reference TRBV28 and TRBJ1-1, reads DVKVTQSSRYLVKRTGEKVFLECVQDMDHENMFWYRQDPGLGLRLIYFSYDVKMKEKGDIPEGYSVSREKKERFSLILESASTNQTSMYLCASSRVPSFGAFFGQGTRLTVV.

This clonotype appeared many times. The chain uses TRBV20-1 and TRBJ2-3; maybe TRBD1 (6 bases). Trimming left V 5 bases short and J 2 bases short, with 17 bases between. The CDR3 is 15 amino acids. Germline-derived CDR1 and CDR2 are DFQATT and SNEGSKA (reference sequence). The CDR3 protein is CSAPPRGYNTDTQYF. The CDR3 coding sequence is TGCAGTGCTCCCCCAAGGGGGTACAACACAGATACGCAGTATTTT.

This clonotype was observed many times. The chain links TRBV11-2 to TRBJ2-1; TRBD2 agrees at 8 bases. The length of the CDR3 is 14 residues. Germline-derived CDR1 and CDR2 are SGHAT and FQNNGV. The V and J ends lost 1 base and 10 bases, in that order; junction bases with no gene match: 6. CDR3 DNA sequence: TGTGCCAGCAGCTTAGCTGGGCTAGCGGGCGAGCAGTTCTTC. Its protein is CASSLAGLAGEQFF. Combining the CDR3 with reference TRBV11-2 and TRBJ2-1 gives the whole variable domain EAGVAQSPRYKIIEKRQSVAFWCNPISGHATLYWYQQILGQGPKLLIQFQNNGVVDDSQLPKDRFSAERLKGVDSTLKIQPAKLEDSAVYLCASSLAGLAGEQFFGPGTRLTVL.